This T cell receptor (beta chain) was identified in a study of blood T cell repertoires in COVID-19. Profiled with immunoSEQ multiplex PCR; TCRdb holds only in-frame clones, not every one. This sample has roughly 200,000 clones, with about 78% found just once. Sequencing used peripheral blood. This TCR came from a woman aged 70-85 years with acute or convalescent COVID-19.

CDR3 residues: CASSSNRARSGTEAFF. For the CDR3, the DNA is TGTGCCAGCAGTTCAAACAGGGCAAGGTCGGGAACTGAAGCTTTCTTT. The J gene is TRBJ1-1, the V gene TRBV27; D perhaps matches TRBD1 (6 bases). The CDR3 has 16 residues. V lost 4 bases to trimming and J lost 5 bases, with 20 bases between them. The V gene's germline CDR1 is MNHEY and CDR2 SMNVEV (reference sequence).